The T cell receptor beta chain under discussion was sequenced for a study of cytomegalovirus exposure and HLA in healthy donors. Turning to this clone: The antigen remains unidentified.

Findings and caveats of the study: It was confirmed in vitro that a few of the CMV-associated chains were specific for CMV antigens. The study listed under 200 cytomegalovirus-associated TCR beta chains. Many donors carried some public TCRs, although rarity characterized most TCR sequences.

The V and J ends lost 5 bases and 3 bases respectively, with 11 bases between them. This CDR3 region has 14 residues. Germline values: CDR1 SEHNR, CDR2 FQNEAQ (reference sequence). The donors were part of the 120-subject validation cohort, which stood apart from the roughly 640-subject first cohort. Profiling relied on immunoSEQ multiplex PCR, and the TCRdb table lists in-frame clones only, not all of them. This sample carries a few hundred thousand clones, 87% of them seen once, and the ten largest clones take 12%. J is TRBJ1-5 and V is TRBV7-9, with a tentative D call TRBD1 (6 bases). Sequencing input: PBMCs. This TCR was recovered from a man between 18 and 35 years old in good health and CMV-seropositive. CDR3 nucleotide sequence: TGTGCCAGCAGCCTGACAGGAAACAATCAGCCCCAGCATTTT. Its protein product is CASSLTGNNQPQHF.